Following are 10 T cell receptor beta chains from one sample sequenced in a study of beta chain features in type 1 diabetes. Expressed TCRB transcripts were sequenced because the isolated RNA had all been reverse transcribed beforehand. Method: immunoSEQ multiplex PCR; TCRdb's copy keeps in-frame clones and lacks some. Of 300,000 to 400,000 clones listed, 11% are singletons. Sample: naive CD4+ T cells from blood. These TCRs come from a woman aged 25 to 45 in good health.

This clone was seen a few times. The gene calls are TRBV27 and TRBJ2-1, with a weak D call TRBD2 (5 bases). Trimming removed 5 bases from V and 5 bases from J, with 10 bases in between. CDR1 and CDR2 from the germline V gene are MNHEY and SMNVEV (reference sequence). The CDR3 covers 13 residues. The CDR3 sequence: CASSNSAHNEQFF. In nucleotides, the CDR3 is TGTGCCAGCAGTAATAGCGCTCACAATGAGCAGTTCTTC.

This clone has a handful of counts. The chain employs TRBV10-3 and TRBJ2-3, with TRBD1 matching 9 bases. CDR3 length equals 15 residues. Trimming removed 4 bases from V and 5 bases from J; junction bases left unmatched: 7. CDR1 and CDR2 from the germline V gene are ENHRY and SYGVKD. The CDR3: CAISGGTGRIDTQYF. In nucleotides, the CDR3 is TGTGCCATCAGTGGAGGGACAGGGCGAATAGATACGCAGTATTTT.

This clone turned up a few times. The sample carries other DNA sequences with the same CDR3. The rearrangement uses TRBV7-2 and TRBJ1-5, with TRBD1 matching over 7 bases. The J segment lost 5 bases and the V segment lost 3 bases, leaving 1 base of the junction unmatched. The germline CDR1 and CDR2 sequences are SGHTA and FQGNSA. This CDR3 has 13 amino acids. CDR3 residues: CASSLQGDQPQHF. The CDR3, as DNA: TGTGCCAGCAGCTTGCAGGGGGATCAGCCCCAGCATTTT.

This clone was observed a handful of times. The chain carries TRBV5-1 and TRBJ2-5, with a possible D match to TRBD1 (6 bases). From germline, CDR1 is SGHRS and CDR2 YFSETQ. V lost 0 bases to trimming and J lost 5 bases, with 14 bases between them. There are 15 residues in the CDR3. CDR3 amino acids: CASSLGTGFEETQYF. The CDR3 coding sequence is TGCGCCAGCAGCTTGGGAACAGGGTTTGAGGAGACCCAGTACTTC.

This clone turned up a few times. The CDR3 is CASSLGQGVSGTEAFF. DNA of the CDR3: TGTGCCAGCAGCCTGGGACAGGGGGTGAGCGGCACTGAAGCTTTCTTT. The V call is TRBV5-4, the J call TRBJ1-1; 11 nucleotides align to TRBD1. There are 16 residues in the CDR3. Looked up from germline, CDR1 is SGHNT and CDR2 is YYREEE (reference sequence). J was trimmed by 4 bases and V by 4 bases; bases with no gene match: 9.

This clone was seen more than once but under ten times. The chain uses TRBV29-1 and TRBJ1-1; the D is unclear. The CDR3 consists of 12 residues. Trimming pared 6 bases from V and 6 bases from J, leaving 14 bases between. Germline CDR1 SQVTM, CDR2 ANQGSEA. In nucleotides, the CDR3 is TGCAGCGTCGCCAGTAGACAAGCTGAAGCTTTCTTT. Translation: CSVASRQAEAFF.

The chain uses TRBV9 and TRBJ2-2; no definite D call. Trimming took 4 bases from V and 1 from J, leaving 5 bases between them. Germline loops: CDR1 SGDLS, CDR2 YYNGEE. CDR3 length: 13 amino acids. CDR3 protein: CASSHLNTGELFF. The CDR3, as DNA: TGTGCCAGCAGCCACTTGAACACCGGGGAGCTGTTTTTT.

This clone was detected a few times. V gene TRBV2 combines with J gene TRBJ2-5; weak D call: TRBD1 (7 bases). Looked up from germline, CDR1 is SNHLY and CDR2 is FYNNEI. Trimming shortened V by 6 bases and J by 5 bases, and 13 bases separated the two germline ends. The CDR3 consists of 13 residues. CDR3 amino acids: CASRNRGGETQYF. DNA for the CDR3: TGTGCCAGCAGGAACAGGGGAGGCGAGACCCAGTACTTC.

The chain joins TRBV25-1 to TRBJ2-2; D may be TRBD1 (5 bases). CDR1 is MGHDK and CDR2 is SYGVNS in the germline V gene. The germline V and J ends were trimmed by 3 bases and 8 bases, with 10 bases remaining between them. The CDR3 runs 13 residues. The chain's CDR3 is CASSEAGLGELFF. CDR3 nucleotides: TGTGCCAGCAGTGAGGCAGGGTTAGGGGAGCTGTTTTTT.

This clone was counted only a few times. This chain uses TRBV4-3 with TRBJ1-2; D is uncertain. The CDR3 consists of 13 residues. Germline V gene data show CDR1 as LGHNA and CDR2 as YSLEER. Trimming removed 0 bases from V and 5 bases from J, with 7 bases in between. CDR3 in amino acids: CASSQEVRYGYTF. The CDR3 bases are TGCGCCAGCAGCCAAGAAGTCAGATATGGCTACACCTTC.